These 5 T cell receptor beta chains were all obtained from the same sample, sequenced in a study of neurological immune-mediated disorders. TCRdb ran MiXCR on the 5' RACE reads and lists one entry per CDR3 protein. The profile shows about 38,000 distinct CDR3 sequences, roughly 6.9% of them singletons. Sequencing was performed on CD4+ T cells from blood. The origin of the receptors is a man between 50 and 59 years old in good health.

Comment on this clonotype: The germline gene is not matched at one end of the junction; a read error may be the cause. The chain employs TRBV20-1 and TRBJ2-5; 9 nucleotides match TRBD1. Germline V gene sequence: CDR1 DFQATT, CDR2 SNEGSKA (reference sequence). This CDR3 contains 16 residues. The CDR3 region is CSAKRPGQGLQETQYF. In DNA, the CDR3 is TGTAGTGCTAAGCGCCCGGGACAGGGTCTCCAAGAGACCCAGTACTTC.

This clonotype was observed at least ten times. The V call is TRBV5-1, the J call TRBJ2-7, with D perhaps assigned TRBD1 or TRBD2 (7 bases each). V shed 1 base and J shed 1 base, with 12 bases lying between them. The CDR3 has 15 residues. Germline-derived CDR1 and CDR2 are SGHRS and YFSETQ. The DNA of the CDR3 is TGCGCCAGCAGCTTGTACCAGGGGGGGTCCTACGAGCAGTACTTC. It is translated as CASSLYQGGSYEQYF.

This clonotype was counted at least ten times. The genes are TRBV6-1 and TRBJ2-5; unclear D gene. CDR1 MNHNS and CDR2 SASEGT come from the germline V gene. The CDR3 contains 14 residues. The V end lost 3 bases, the J end lost 3 bases, and 11 bases lay between the germline ends. This chain's CDR3 is CASSEAYTEETQYF. The CDR3 bases are TGTGCCAGCAGTGAGGCATACACGGAAGAGACCCAGTACTTC.

In its sample, this clonotype was seen many times. The chain combines TRBV20-1 with TRBJ1-2; 8 bases agree with TRBD1. V lost 6 bases to trimming and J lost 5 bases; unmatched junction nucleotides: 5. Germline CDR1 and CDR2: DFQATT and SNEGSKA (reference sequence). The CDR3 is 12 residues long. As DNA, the CDR3 is TGCAGTGCGGGGACAGGCCCATATGGCTACACCTTC. It translates to CSAGTGPYGYTF.

In its sample, this clonotype was seen many times. V and J are TRBV15 and TRBJ2-1, with D perhaps matching TRBD1 (7 bases). The V gene lost 0 bases and the J gene lost 0 bases, with 15 bases spanning the gap. The CDR3 contains 18 residues. The germline V gene encodes CDR1 LNHNV and CDR2 YYDKDF (reference sequence). The CDR3 DNA is TGTGCCACCAGCAGAGATAGGGGGGACAGAAGCTCCTACAATGAGCAGTTCTTC. Protein: CATSRDRGDRSSYNEQFF.